This entry features one T cell receptor beta chain sequence. The data were obtained in a study of T cell changes during pregnancy in multiple sclerosis. Generated by immunoSEQ multiplex PCR, the TCRdb table keeps only in-frame clones and is missing some. The sample shows approximately 40,000 clones, about 90% of them seen only once. The CDR3 covers 15 residues. CDR1 is SQVTM, CDR2 ANQGSEA, per germline. V shed 7 bases, J shed 5 bases, and the junction held 11 bases outside the gene matches. Sequencing was performed on CD4+ T cells from peripheral blood mononuclear cells, taken before pregnancy. This TCR derives from a female donor with multiple sclerosis, enrolled in a pregnancy study. The chain combines TRBV29-1 with TRBJ2-3; 11 bases fit TRBD2. CDR3: CSAQALAGVQDTQYF. The CDR3 DNA sequence: TGCAGCGCCCAAGCACTAGCGGGAGTGCAAGATACGCAGTATTTT.